The subject of this entry is one T cell receptor (beta chain). The antigen is unknown. The sample is drawn from a study of Ad26.COV2.S vaccination and SARS-CoV-2 variants. Study at large: Intramuscular Ad26.COV2.S at 5x10^10 or 1x10^11 viral particles. Study conclusions and caveats: Vaccine recipients showed a spike-specific TCR breadth that was higher than in placebo recipients.

Assay: immunoSEQ multiplex PCR; the TCRdb copy retains only in-frame clones and omits some. This sample has approximately 420,000 clones, with 88% found just once. As to treatment: around 19 received Ad26.COV2.S at low or high dose, single or two shots; about 5 received placebo; per-sample allocation not given. Samples were taken on day 63 after the first vaccine or placebo injection. Germline CDR1 reads MNHEY; CDR2 reads SVGAGI. The length of the CDR3 is 14 residues. Trimming cost V 0 bases and J 2 bases, with 8 bases left between them. J is TRBJ2-7 and V is TRBV6-5; weak D call: TRBD2 (6 bases). The TCR was taken from a person aged 18-60 years who received the Ad26.COV2.S COVID-19 vaccine or a placebo. This specimen was peripheral blood, taken in a trial of Ad26.COV2.S vaccine versus placebo. CDR3 sequence: CASSYSRGAYEQYF. Here the CDR3 DNA reads TGTGCCAGCAGTTACTCGCGGGGAGCCTACGAGCAGTACTTC.